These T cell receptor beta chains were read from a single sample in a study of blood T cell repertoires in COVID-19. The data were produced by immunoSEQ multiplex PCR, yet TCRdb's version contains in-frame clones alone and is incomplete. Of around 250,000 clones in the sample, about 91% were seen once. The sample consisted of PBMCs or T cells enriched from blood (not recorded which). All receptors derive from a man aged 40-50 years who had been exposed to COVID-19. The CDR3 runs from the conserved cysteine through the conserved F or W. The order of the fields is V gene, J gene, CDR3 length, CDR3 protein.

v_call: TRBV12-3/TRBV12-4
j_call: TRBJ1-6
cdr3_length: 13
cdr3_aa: CASSRTPNSPLHF

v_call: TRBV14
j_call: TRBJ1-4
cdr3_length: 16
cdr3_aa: CASSQDPQGIGEKLFF

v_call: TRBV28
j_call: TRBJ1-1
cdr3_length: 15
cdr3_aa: CASTGPGQGYTEAFF

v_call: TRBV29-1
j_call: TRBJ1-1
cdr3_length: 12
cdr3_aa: CSPRQMGTEAFF

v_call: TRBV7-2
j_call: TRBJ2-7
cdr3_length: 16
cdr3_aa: CASTSGRADGRGEQYF

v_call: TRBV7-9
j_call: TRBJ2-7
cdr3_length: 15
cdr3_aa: CASSLGQGNFYEQYF

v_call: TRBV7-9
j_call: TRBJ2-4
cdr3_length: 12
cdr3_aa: CASSLNSHIQYF

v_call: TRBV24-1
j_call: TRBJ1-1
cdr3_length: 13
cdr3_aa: CATSDQGVTEAFF

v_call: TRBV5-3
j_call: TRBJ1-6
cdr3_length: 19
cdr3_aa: CARSRAGTGVWANNSPLHF

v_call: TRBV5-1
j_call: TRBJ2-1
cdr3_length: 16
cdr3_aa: CASSLSSGGPYNEQFF

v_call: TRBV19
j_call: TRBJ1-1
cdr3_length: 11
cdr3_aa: CASSGSTEAFF

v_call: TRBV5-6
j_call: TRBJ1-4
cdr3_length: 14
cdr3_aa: CASSLGTGVEKLFF

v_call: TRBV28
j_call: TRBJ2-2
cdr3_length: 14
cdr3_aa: CASSDQGGTGELFF

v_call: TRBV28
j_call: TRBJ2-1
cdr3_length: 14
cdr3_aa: CASQPSGRVHEQFF

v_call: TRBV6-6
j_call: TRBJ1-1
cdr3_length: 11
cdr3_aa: CATRDTFEAFF

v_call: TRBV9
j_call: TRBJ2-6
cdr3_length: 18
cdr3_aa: CASSVLRGTLSGANVLTF

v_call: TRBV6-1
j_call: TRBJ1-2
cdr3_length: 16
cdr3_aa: CASSAGAGDTNYGYTF

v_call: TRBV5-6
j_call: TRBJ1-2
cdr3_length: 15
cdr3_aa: CASFDPGSMDYGYTF

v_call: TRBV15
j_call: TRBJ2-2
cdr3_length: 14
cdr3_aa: CATSYGTNTGELFF

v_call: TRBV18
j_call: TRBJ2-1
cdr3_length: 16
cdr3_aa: CASSSSQDISYNEQFF

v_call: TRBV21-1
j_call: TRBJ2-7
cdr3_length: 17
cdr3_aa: CASSPPGSSGRSDEQYF

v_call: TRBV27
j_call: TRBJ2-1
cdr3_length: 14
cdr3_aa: CATSGLAAYNEQFF

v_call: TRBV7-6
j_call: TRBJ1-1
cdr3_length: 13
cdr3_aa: CASSLTGQAEAFF

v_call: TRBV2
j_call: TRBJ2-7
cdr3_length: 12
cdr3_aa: CAGRGGSYEQYF

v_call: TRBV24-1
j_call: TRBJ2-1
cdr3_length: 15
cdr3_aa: CATSDPTPGGDEQFF

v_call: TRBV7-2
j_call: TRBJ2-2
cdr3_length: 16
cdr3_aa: CASSLNTGGPTGELFF

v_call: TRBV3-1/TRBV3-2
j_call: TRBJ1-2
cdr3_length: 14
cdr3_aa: CASSQGQGNYGYTF

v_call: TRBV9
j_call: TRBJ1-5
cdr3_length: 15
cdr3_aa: CASSVDPDSNQPQHF

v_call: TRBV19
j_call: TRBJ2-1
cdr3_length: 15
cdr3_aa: CASTLNLGSYNEQFF

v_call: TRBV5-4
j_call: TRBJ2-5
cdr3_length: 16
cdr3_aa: CASSPPGLAGRETQYF

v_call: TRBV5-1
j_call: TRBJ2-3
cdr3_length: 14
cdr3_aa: CASSLAGVQDTQYF

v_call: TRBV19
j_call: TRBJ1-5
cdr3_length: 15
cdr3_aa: CASSTPLDTNQPQHF

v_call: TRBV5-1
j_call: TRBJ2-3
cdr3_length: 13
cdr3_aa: CASSLGGADTQYF

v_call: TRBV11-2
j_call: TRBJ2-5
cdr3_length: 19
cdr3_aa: CASSYSQNRLAGGRETQYF

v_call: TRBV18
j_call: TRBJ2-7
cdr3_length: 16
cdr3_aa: CASSPSLGQGAGEQYF

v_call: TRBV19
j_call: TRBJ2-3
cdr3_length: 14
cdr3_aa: CASSLREWTDTQYF

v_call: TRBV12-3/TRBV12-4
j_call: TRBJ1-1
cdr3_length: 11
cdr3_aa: CASSPITEAFF

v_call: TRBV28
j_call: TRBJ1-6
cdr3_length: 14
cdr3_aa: CASSFRRENSPLHF

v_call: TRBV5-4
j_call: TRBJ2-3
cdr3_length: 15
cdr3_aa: CASSLVREGEDTQYF

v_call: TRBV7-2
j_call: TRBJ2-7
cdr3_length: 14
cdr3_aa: CASSLNRVSREQYF

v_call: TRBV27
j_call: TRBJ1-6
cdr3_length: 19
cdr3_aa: CASAPTGQGPFLTNSPLHF

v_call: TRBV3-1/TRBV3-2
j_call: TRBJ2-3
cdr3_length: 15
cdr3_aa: CASSLGQGRTDTQYF

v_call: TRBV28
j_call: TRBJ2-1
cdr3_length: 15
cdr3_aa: CASTISGRANNEQFF

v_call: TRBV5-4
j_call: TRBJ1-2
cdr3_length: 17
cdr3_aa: CASSRGTGGLDGDGYTF

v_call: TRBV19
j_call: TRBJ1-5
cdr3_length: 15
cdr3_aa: CASSIVPRGNQPQHF

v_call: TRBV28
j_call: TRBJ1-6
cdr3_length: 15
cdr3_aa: CASSLRSTTPLALHF

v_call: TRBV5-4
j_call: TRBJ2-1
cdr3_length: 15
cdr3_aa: CASSLGGRDYNEQFF

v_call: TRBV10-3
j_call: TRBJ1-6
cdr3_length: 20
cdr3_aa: CAISESIGSGGRLGGSPLHF

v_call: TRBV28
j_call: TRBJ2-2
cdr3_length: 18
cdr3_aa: CASRPSLEAGVSTGELFF